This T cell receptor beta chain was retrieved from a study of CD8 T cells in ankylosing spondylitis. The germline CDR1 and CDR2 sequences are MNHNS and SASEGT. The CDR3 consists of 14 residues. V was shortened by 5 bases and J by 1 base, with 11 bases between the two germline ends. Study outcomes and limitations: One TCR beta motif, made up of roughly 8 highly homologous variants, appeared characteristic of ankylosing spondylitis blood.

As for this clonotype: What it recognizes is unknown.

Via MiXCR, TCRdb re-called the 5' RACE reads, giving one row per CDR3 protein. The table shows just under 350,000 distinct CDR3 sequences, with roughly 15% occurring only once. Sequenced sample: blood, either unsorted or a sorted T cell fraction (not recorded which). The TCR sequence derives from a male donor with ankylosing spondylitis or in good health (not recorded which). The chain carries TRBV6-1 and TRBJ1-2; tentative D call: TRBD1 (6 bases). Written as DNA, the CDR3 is TGTGCCAGCAGTCCCAGGGGTCTTAACTATGGCTACACCTTC. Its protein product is CASSPRGLNYGYTF.